Listed below are T cell receptor beta chains from one sample, sequenced in a study of breast tumors, draining lymph nodes, adjacent tissues. TCRdb re-called the multiplex PCR reads through MiXCR, storing one row per CDR3 protein. Here the sample spans about 230,000 distinct CDR3 sequences, approximately 30% being singletons. The sequencing sample was made of axillary lymph node tissue. The receptors here all came from a female donor with breast cancer. Some clones in this sample may be carry-over from other donors' samples. CDR3s include the opening cysteine and the closing phenylalanine or tryptophan. The D gene is left open where the match is weak. The size field is filled for only some rows; it gives once, few, many or a size class.

j_call: TRBJ2-7; v_call: TRBV10-1; d_call: TRBD1; clone_size: -; cdr3_aa: CANPGQRAPQLAF; cdr3_nt: TGCGCCAACCCGGGACAGCGAGCGCCCCAACTGGCATTC
j_call: TRBJ1-1; v_call: TRBV3-1; d_call: TRBD1; clone_size: -; cdr3_aa: CASSLRGRGAFF; cdr3_nt: TGTGCCAGCAGCCTCAGGGGGCGCGGGGCTTTCTTT
j_call: TRBJ2-7; v_call: TRBV5-1; d_call: -; clone_size: many; cdr3_aa: CASRLAPKGYEQYF; cdr3_nt: TGCGCCAGCAGACTAGCTCCGAAGGGGTACGAGCAGTACTTC
j_call: TRBJ2-1; v_call: TRBV5-5; d_call: TRBD2; clone_size: many; cdr3_aa: CASSSRGLDYNEQFF; cdr3_nt: TGTGCCAGCAGCAGCAGGGGACTAGACTACAATGAGCAGTTCTTC
j_call: TRBJ2-7; v_call: TRBV6-5; d_call: -; clone_size: many; cdr3_aa: CASSHSSPSRGSGSYEQYF; cdr3_nt: TGTGCCAGCAGTCACTCGAGTCCTAGTCGCGGCTCTGGTTCCTACGAGCAGTACTTC
j_call: TRBJ1-5; v_call: TRBV11-2; d_call: -; clone_size: many; cdr3_aa: CASSSSPGTVPPNQPQHF; cdr3_nt: TGTGCCAGCAGCTCCTCCCCGGGGACGGTACCGCCAAATCAGCCCCAGCATTTT
j_call: TRBJ2-5; v_call: TRBV12-3/TRBV12-4; d_call: TRBD2; clone_size: -; cdr3_aa: CASTSRTSVNTQETQYF; cdr3_nt: TGTGCCAGCACCTCCAGGACTAGCGTAAACACCCAAGAGACCCAGTACTTC
j_call: TRBJ2-4; v_call: TRBV7-2; d_call: TRBD2; clone_size: few; cdr3_aa: CASSLGAGVKNIQHF; cdr3_nt: TGTGCCAGCAGCTTAGGCGCGGGGGTCAAAAACATTCAGCACTTC
j_call: TRBJ1-2; v_call: TRBV4-1; d_call: TRBD1; clone_size: many; cdr3_aa: CASSQDPGGYYGYTF; cdr3_nt: TGCGCCAGCAGCCAAGACCCAGGGGGTTACTATGGCTACACCTTC
j_call: TRBJ2-3; v_call: TRBV7-2; d_call: -; clone_size: many; cdr3_aa: CASSVRDITDTQYF; cdr3_nt: TGTGCCAGCAGCGTCCGGGACATCACAGATACGCAGTATTTT
j_call: TRBJ2-6; v_call: TRBV29-1; d_call: -; clone_size: -; cdr3_aa: CSVEAAGLCSGANVLTF; cdr3_nt: TGCAGCGTTGAAGCCGCCGGGCTGTGCTCTGGGGCCAACGTCCTGACTTTC
j_call: TRBJ1-3; v_call: TRBV19; d_call: -; clone_size: many; cdr3_aa: CASKGYRNTIYF; cdr3_nt: TGTGCCAGTAAAGGGTATAGAAACACCATATATTTT
j_call: TRBJ2-3; v_call: TRBV12-3/TRBV12-4; d_call: TRBD2; clone_size: -; cdr3_aa: CASSGGLAGRADTQYF; cdr3_nt: TGTGCCAGCAGTGGGGGACTAGCGGGACGCGCAGATACGCAGTATTTT
j_call: TRBJ2-7; v_call: TRBV3-1; d_call: -; clone_size: many; cdr3_aa: CASSLGASGSYEQYF; cdr3_nt: TGTGCCAGCAGTTTAGGGGCCTCGGGGTCCTACGAGCAGTACTTC
j_call: TRBJ2-5; v_call: TRBV29-1; d_call: TRBD2; clone_size: many; cdr3_aa: CSVDGGRAHETQYF; cdr3_nt: TGCAGCGTTGACGGCGGGAGGGCCCACGAGACCCAGTACTTC
j_call: TRBJ2-1; v_call: TRBV20-1; d_call: -; clone_size: many; cdr3_aa: CSASGTSYNEQFF; cdr3_nt: TGCAGTGCTAGCGGGACGTCCTACAATGAGCAGTTCTTC
j_call: TRBJ2-7; v_call: TRBV6-5; d_call: -; clone_size: many; cdr3_aa: CASNVYPPTSTYEQYF; cdr3_nt: TGTGCCAGCAATGTCTATCCGCCGACGTCAACCTACGAGCAGTACTTC